The 9 T cell receptor beta chains presented below share a single source sample, sequenced in a study of cytomegalovirus exposure and HLA in healthy donors. Primers: 60 Vbeta forward and 13 Jbeta reverse. Profiled with immunoSEQ multiplex PCR; TCRdb holds only in-frame clones, not every one. Its clone listing holds 80,000 to 100,000 clones. What was sequenced was PBMCs. The receptors were gathered from a man over 45 in good health and CMV-seropositive.

The chain carries TRBV4-1 and TRBJ1-1, with D maybe TRBD1 (6 bases). Germline V lookup: CDR1 MGHRA, CDR2 YSYEKL. The CDR3 sequence is 12 residues long. V was shortened by 3 bases and J by 7 bases, with 9 bases between the two germline ends. The CDR3 spells CASSQGGGEAFF. CDR3 sequence (DNA): TGCGCCAGCAGCCAGGGAGGGGGTGAAGCTTTCTTT.

The chain employs TRBV12-5 and TRBJ2-2, with unresolved D. Germline assignment: CDR1 LGHNT and CDR2 FRNRAP. The V end was cut by 5 bases, the J end by 5 bases, with 6 bases between. The CDR3 extends over 12 amino acids. The CDR3 sequence: CASGLMTGELFF. The CDR3, as DNA: TGTGCTAGTGGTCTTATGACCGGGGAGCTGTTTTTT.

J is TRBJ1-1 and V is TRBV9, with 7 bases identical to TRBD1. This CDR3 is 15 amino acids long. V trimming: 4 bases; J trimming: 6 bases; junction bases outside the gene matches: 12. Per germline, CDR1 SGDLS and CDR2 YYNGEE. The CDR3: CASSKNDRVGPEAFF. The CDR3 DNA reads TGTGCCAGCAGCAAAAACGACAGGGTAGGCCCTGAAGCTTTCTTT.

The chain carries TRBV4-1 and TRBJ2-7, with TRBD2 matching over 14 bases. Trimming took 1 base from V and 12 from J; bases not matched to a gene: 11. Germline V gene sequence: CDR1 MGHRA, CDR2 YSYEKL. The length of the CDR3 is 16 residues. The DNA of the CDR3 is TGCGCCAGCAGCCAAGTTGCCCTCGGACTAGCGGGAGGAGTGTACTTC. Protein: CASSQVALGLAGGVYF.

The V call is TRBV27, the J call TRBJ1-5; 9 nucleotides agree with TRBD1. The CDR3 is 17 amino acids. Trimming took 5 bases from V and 5 from J; bases not matched to a gene: 13. Looked up from germline, CDR1 is MNHEY and CDR2 is SMNVEV (reference sequence). Written as DNA, the CDR3 is TGTGCCAGCAGTCCCTGGGGGGACAGGGTATGGGATCAGCCCCAGCATTTT. Its protein product is CASSPWGDRVWDQPQHF.

The chain's CDR3 is CASSLGGGREYEQFF. For the CDR3, the DNA is TGTGCCAGCAGCTTGGGGGGCGGGAGGGAATATGAGCAGTTCTTC. The chain recombines TRBV13 with TRBJ2-1, with 9 bases fitting TRBD2. Germline-derived CDR1 and CDR2 are PRHDT and FYEKMQ (reference sequence). This CDR3 spans 15 amino acids. V trimming: 3 bases; J trimming: 8 bases; junction bases outside the gene matches: 8.

The gene calls are TRBV19 and TRBJ1-2; a possible D gene is TRBD1 (6 bases). Trimming removed 0 bases at V and 2 bases at J, with 10 bases between. The CDR3 contains 15 residues. Germline V lookup: CDR1 LNHDA, CDR2 SQIVND (reference sequence). The CDR3 DNA sequence: TGTGCCAGTAGTATAGACCCCGGACAGAACTATGGCTACACCTTC. This encodes CASSIDPGQNYGYTF.

The chain combines TRBV30 with TRBJ2-2, with unresolved D. The CDR3 totals 14 residues. Per the germline V gene, CDR1 is GTSNPN and CDR2 is SVGIG (reference sequence). V shed 1 base and J shed 3 bases, with 9 bases lying between them. CDR3 amino acids: CAWSDQIDTGELFF. The DNA for the CDR3 is TGTGCCTGGAGTGATCAGATCGACACCGGGGAGCTGTTTTTT.

The chain uses TRBV9 and TRBJ1-4; D is possibly TRBD1 (6 bases). CDR1 SGDLS and CDR2 YYNGEE come from the germline V gene. This CDR3 is built from 15 residues. Trimming took off 3 bases at V and 7 bases at J, with 16 bases between the two ends. The CDR3 is CASSGSTGQGEKLFF. In DNA, the CDR3 is TGTGCCAGCAGCGGAAGCACAGGGCAGGGTGAAAAACTGTTTTTT.